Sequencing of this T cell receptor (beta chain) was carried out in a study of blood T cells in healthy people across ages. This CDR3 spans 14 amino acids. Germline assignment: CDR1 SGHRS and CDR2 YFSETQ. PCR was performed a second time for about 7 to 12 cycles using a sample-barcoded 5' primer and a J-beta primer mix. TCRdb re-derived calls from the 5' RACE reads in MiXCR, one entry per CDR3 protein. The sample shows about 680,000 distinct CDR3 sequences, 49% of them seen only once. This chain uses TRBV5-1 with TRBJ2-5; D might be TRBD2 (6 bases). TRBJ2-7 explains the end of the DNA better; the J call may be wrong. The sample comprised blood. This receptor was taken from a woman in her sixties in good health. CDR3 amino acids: CASQAGGYSYEQYF. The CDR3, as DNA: TGCGCCAGTCAAGCCGGAGGGTACTCCTACGAGCAGTACTTC.